The rows below give T cell receptor beta chains drawn from one sample of a study of T cells in localized non-small cell lung cancer. Clones were read by immunoSEQ multiplex PCR, and TCRdb kept only the in-frame ones, dropping some. Among tens of thousands of clones listed, roughly 87% were seen once. The sample here was peripheral blood, taken before any cancer treatment. The receptors were sampled from a male donor aged 60 or over with stage I squamous cell lung carcinoma. Both conserved end residues are part of each CDR3. A D gene is named only where the DNA matches it firmly. The size entry is marked missing in some rows and otherwise reads once, few, many or a size class.

16 | TRBJ2-1 | TRBD2 | TRBV28 | - | TGTGCCAGCACCTCGGGAGGTGTCGGTACCTACAATGAGCAGTTCTTC | CASTSGGVGTYNEQFF
12 | TRBJ1-1 | - | TRBV12-5 | - | TGTGCTAGTGGACCTTTAAGAGGTGAAGCTTTCTTT | CASGPLRGEAFF
14 | TRBJ2-2 | - | TRBV9 | - | TGTGCCAGCAGCGTATTCGCGAACACCGGGGAGCTGTTTTTT | CASSVFANTGELFF
14 | TRBJ2-2 | - | TRBV5-1 | - | TGCGCCAGCAGCTTTGACAGCTGGACCGGGGAGCTGTTTTTT | CASSFDSWTGELFF
15 | TRBJ1-5 | - | TRBV6-6 | - | TGTGCCAGCAGTTACGAGGCCGGGTTCAATCAGCCCCAGCATTTT | CASSYEAGFNQPQHF
15 | TRBJ2-2 | - | TRBV5-6 | - | TGTGCCAGCAGTTACACAGGGATAATAGCCGGGGAGCTGTTTTTT | CASSYTGIIAGELFF
15 | TRBJ2-1 | TRBD1 | TRBV6-4 | - | TGTGCCAGCAGTCCCCTAGGACAGGGCTACAATGAGCAGTTCTTC | CASSPLGQGYNEQFF
16 | TRBJ2-1 | - | TRBV5-1 | - | TGCGCCAGCAGCTTGGCGGGGGACAGCTCCTACAATGAGCAGTTCTTC | CASSLAGDSSYNEQFF
13 | TRBJ2-1 | - | TRBV2 | once | TGTGCCAGTCTATGGGCATCTATGGATGAGCAGTTCTTC | CASLWASMDEQFF
14 | TRBJ1-3 | TRBD1 | TRBV30 | - | TGTGCCTGGAGGGACAGGGCTGCTGGAAACACCATATATTTT | CAWRDRAAGNTIYF
15 | TRBJ1-6 | - | TRBV7-2 | - | TGTGCCAGCAGCCAACGACCCTCCTATAATTCACCCCTCCACTTT | CASSQRPSYNSPLHF
15 | TRBJ1-4 | TRBD1 | TRBV9 | once | TGTGCCAGCAGCGTAGCGGGGACAGGGGATGAAAAACTGTTTTTT | CASSVAGTGDEKLFF
13 | TRBJ2-7 | - | TRBV5-6 | - | TGTGCCAGCAGCCCCTGGGGAGGGGGCGAGCAGTACTTC | CASSPWGGGEQYF
15 | TRBJ2-2 | - | TRBV7-2 | - | TGTGCCAGCAGCTTAGCACTAGGAGGAAGCGGGGAGCTGTTTTTT | CASSLALGGSGELFF
12 | TRBJ1-1 | - | TRBV29-1 | - | TGCAGCGTTGGTCAGATCGGCACTGAAGCTTTCTTT | CSVGQIGTEAFF
13 | TRBJ1-2 | - | TRBV10-1 | - | TGCGCCAGCAGTGAGTACGGATTCTATGGCTACACCTTC | CASSEYGFYGYTF
13 | TRBJ1-1 | - | TRBV5-8 | - | TGTGCCAGCAGCTTGTCTGGCGGCACTGAAGCTTTCTTT | CASSLSGGTEAFF
15 | TRBJ1-2 | - | TRBV5-5 | - | TGTGCCAGCAGCTTGCTTCCAGGGGAAAATCGTGGCTACACCTTC | CASSLLPGENRGYTF
14 | TRBJ1-5 | - | TRBV19 | few | TGTGCCAGTAAGGGTATCGGAAATAATCAGCCCCAGCATTTT | CASKGIGNNQPQHF
15 | TRBJ2-3 | - | TRBV7-9 | - | TGTGCCAGCAGCTTATGGCACCGCACCACAGATACGCAGTATTTT | CASSLWHRTTDTQYF
13 | TRBJ1-1 | - | TRBV27 | - | TGTGCCAGCAGTTTAAGCGGGCGCACTGAAGCTTTCTTT | CASSLSGRTEAFF
17 | TRBJ1-3 | - | TRBV15 | - | TGTGCCACCAGCAGGGGAAAGGGGCTTAGGACTGGAAGCACCATATATTTT | CATSRGKGLRTGSTIYF